This TCR beta chain was profiled in a study of glioma-infiltrating T cells after dendritic cell vaccination. Study-wide context: Patients received autologous tumor lysate-pulsed dendritic cell vaccination between the early 2000s and the early 2010s. Monocyte-derived dendritic cells, cultured approximately 7 days with IL-4 and GM-CSF, were pulsed with autologous tumor lysate.

Time point denoted: after dendritic cell vaccination, including at tumor progression/relapse. All glioblastoma patients lacked an isocitrate dehydrogenase mutation. The CDR3 runs to 18 residues. The V segment lost 1 base and the J segment 8 bases; nucleotides outside the gene matches: 17. Germline CDR1 LGHNA, CDR2 YSLEER. Generated by immunoSEQ multiplex PCR, the TCRdb table keeps only in-frame clones and is missing some. The sample has 70,000 to 95,000 clones, around 90% seen once; the top ten hold approximately 2%. This clone occurred once. At the DNA level, this CDR3 is encoded by other sequences in the same sample as well.

The V call is TRBV4-3, the J call TRBJ2-1; TRBD1 aligns across 7 bases. The clonotype was recovered from a human donor with glioblastoma. The source material was blood, sampled after dendritic cell vaccination. In DNA, the CDR3 is TGCGCCAGCAGCCAAGTGCACCCGTGGGACAGCGTCTCGGATGAGCAGTTCTTC. This sequence encodes CASSQVHPWDSVSDEQFF.